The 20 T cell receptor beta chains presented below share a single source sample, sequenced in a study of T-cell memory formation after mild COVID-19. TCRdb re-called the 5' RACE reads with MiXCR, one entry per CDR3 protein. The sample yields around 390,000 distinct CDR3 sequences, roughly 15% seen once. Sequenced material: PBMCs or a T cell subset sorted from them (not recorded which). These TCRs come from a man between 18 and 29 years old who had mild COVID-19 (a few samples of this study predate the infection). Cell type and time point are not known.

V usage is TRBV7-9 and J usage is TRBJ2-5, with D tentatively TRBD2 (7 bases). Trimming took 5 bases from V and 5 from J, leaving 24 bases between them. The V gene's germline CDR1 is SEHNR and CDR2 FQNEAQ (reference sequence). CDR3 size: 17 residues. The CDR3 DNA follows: TGTGCCAGCAGCCCCCCGTACGGGGGGCTTCGAGGTGAGACCCAGTACTTC. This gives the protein CASSPPYGGLRGETQYF.

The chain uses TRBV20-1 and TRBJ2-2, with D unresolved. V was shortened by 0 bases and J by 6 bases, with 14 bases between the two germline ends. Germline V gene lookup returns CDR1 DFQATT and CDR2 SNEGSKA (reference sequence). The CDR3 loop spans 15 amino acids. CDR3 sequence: CSARDHRRVAGELFF. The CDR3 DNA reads TGCAGTGCTAGAGATCACCGTAGGGTGGCCGGGGAGCTGTTTTTT.

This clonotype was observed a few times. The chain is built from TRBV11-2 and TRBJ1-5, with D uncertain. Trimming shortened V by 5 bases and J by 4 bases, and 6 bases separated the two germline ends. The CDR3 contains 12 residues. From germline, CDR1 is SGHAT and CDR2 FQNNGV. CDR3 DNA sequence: TGTGCCAGCAGCGGGGAGAATCAGCCCCAGCATTTT. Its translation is CASSGENQPQHF.

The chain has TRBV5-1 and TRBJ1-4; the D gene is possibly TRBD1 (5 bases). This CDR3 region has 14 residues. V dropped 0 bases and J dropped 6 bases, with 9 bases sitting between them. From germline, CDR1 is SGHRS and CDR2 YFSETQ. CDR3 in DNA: TGCGCCAGCAGCTTGGCGGACACCCATGAAAAACTGTTTTTT. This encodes CASSLADTHEKLFF.

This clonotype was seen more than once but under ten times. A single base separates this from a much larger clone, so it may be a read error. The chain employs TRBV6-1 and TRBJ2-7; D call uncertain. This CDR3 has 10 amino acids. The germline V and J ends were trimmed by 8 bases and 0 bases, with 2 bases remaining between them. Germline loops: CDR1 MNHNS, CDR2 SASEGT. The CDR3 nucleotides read TGTGCCAGCGGCTCCTACGAGCAGTACTTC. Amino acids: CASGSYEQYF.

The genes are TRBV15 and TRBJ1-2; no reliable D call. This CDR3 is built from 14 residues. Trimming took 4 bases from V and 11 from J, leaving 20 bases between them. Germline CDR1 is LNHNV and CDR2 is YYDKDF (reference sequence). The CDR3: CATSTFYGTEGYTF. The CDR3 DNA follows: TGTGCCACCAGCACTTTCTACGGCACTGAAGGATACACCTTC.

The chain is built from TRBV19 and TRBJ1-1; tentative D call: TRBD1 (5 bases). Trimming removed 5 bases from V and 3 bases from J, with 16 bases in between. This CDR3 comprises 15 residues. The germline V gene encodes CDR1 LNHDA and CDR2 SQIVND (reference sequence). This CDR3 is CASSFKAGRDTEAFF. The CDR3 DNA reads TGTGCCAGTAGTTTCAAGGCAGGGAGAGACACTGAAGCTTTCTTT.

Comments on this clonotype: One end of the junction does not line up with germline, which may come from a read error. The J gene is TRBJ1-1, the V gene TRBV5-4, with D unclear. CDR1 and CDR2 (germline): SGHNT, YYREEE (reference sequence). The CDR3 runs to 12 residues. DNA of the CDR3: TGTGCCAGCAGTGGGGATGGCACTAAAGCTTTCTTT. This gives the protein CASSGDGTKAFF.

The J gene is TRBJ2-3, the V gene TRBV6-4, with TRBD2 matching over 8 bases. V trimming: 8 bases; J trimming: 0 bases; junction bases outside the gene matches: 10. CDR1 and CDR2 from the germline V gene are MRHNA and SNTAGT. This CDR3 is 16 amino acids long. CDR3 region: CASGDSLAGSTDTQYF. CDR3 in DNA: TGTGCCAGCGGCGACTCCTTAGCGGGGAGCACAGATACGCAGTATTTT.

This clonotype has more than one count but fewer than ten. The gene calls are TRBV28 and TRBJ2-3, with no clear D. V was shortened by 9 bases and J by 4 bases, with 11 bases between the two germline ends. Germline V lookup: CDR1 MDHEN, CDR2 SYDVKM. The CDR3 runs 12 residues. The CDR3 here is CASESLADTQYF. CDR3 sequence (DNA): TGTGCCAGTGAGAGCTTGGCAGATACGCAGTATTTT.

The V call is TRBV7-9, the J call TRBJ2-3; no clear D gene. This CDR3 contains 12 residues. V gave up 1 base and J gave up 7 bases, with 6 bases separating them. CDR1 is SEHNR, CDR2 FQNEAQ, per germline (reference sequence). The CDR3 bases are TGTGCCAGCAGCTTAGTCGTCCATACGCAGTATTTT. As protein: CASSLVVHTQYF.

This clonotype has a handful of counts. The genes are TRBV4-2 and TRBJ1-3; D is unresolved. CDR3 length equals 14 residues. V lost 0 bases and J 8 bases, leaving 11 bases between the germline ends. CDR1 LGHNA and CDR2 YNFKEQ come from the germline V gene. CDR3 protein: CASSQDPGRDTIYF. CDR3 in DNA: TGTGCCAGCAGCCAAGACCCGGGAAGGGACACCATATATTTT.

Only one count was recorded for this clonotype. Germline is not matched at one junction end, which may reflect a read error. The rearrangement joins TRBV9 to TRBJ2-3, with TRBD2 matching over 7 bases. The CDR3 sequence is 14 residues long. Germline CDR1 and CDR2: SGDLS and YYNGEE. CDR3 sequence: CASSESGTTDTKYF. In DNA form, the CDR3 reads TGTGCCAGCAGCGAAAGCGGGACCACAGATACGAAGTATTTT.

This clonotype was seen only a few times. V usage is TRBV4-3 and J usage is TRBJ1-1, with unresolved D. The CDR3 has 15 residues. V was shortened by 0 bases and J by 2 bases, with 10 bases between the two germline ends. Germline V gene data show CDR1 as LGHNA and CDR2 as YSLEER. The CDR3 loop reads CASSQDVQRNTEAFF. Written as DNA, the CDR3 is TGCGCCAGCAGCCAAGATGTACAACGAAACACTGAAGCTTTCTTT.

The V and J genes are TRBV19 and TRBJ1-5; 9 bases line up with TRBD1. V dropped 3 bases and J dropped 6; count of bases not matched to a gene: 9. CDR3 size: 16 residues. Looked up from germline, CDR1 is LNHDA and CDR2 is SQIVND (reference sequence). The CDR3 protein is CASSMFEQGAGQPQHF. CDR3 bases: TGTGCCAGTAGTATGTTTGAACAGGGGGCCGGTCAGCCCCAGCATTTT.

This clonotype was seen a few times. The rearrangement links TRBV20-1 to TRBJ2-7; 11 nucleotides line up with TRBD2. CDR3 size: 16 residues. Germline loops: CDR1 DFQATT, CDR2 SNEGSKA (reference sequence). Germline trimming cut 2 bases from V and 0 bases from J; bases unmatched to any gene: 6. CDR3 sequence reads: CSARPRLAGSSYEQYV. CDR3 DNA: TGCAGTGCTAGACCTAGACTAGCGGGGAGCTCCTACGAGCAGTACGTC.

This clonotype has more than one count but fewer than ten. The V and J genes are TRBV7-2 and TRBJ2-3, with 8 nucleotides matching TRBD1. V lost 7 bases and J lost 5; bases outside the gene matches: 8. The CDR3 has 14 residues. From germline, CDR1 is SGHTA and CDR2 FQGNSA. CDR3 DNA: TGTGCCAGCACCGATAGACAGGGGTTAGATACGCAGTATTTT. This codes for CASTDRQGLDTQYF.

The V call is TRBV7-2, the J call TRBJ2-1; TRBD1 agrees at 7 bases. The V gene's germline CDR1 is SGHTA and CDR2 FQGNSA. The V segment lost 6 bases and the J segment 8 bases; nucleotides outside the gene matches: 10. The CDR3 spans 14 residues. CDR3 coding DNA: TGTGCCAGCAGTCACGACAGGGTGTGGGATGAGCAGTTCTTC. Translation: CASSHDRVWDEQFF.

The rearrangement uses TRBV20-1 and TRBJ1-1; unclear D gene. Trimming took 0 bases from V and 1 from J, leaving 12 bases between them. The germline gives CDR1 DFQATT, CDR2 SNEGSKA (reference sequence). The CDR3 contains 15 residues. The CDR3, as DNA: TGCAGTGCTAGAGATGGCCAGTTTTCGAACACTGAAGCTTTCTTT. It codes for CSARDGQFSNTEAFF.

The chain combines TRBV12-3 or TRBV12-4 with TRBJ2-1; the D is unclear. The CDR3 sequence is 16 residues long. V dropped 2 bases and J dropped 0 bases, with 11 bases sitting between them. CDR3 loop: CASSLLAWGSYNEQFF. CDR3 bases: TGTGCCAGCAGTTTACTGGCTTGGGGCTCCTACAATGAGCAGTTCTTC.